This paragraph reports one TCR beta chain. The antigen is undetermined. All of the isolated RNA was reverse transcribed, so expressed TCRB transcripts were sequenced. Profiling relied on immunoSEQ multiplex PCR, and the TCRdb table lists in-frame clones only, not all of them. Among some 150,000 clones listed, roughly 10% were seen once. Populations obtained by sorting all exceeded 98% purity. This sample was included in a study of beta chain features in type 1 diabetes. Turning to the study itself: Examination covered almost 110,000,000 sorted cells spanning all samples.

In germline, CDR1 is SGHAT, CDR2 FQNNGV. V lost 5 bases to trimming and J lost 0 bases; unmatched junction nucleotides: 7. The CDR3 length is 16 residues. The study, taken as a whole, reports: Patients and controls would be equally affected if PCR favored shorter templates. Overrepresentation of cells with high TCR expression could result from cDNA sequencing.

Material: central memory CD4+ T cells from blood. This chain joins TRBV11-2 and TRBJ1-3; the match to TRBD1 covers 7 bases. The clonotype originates from a man aged 18 to 29 in good health. For the CDR3, the DNA is TGTGCCAGCAGCCCCTGGACAGGAGACTCTGGAAACACCATATATTTT. Translated: CASSPWTGDSGNTIYF. The full variable domain, its missing parts supplied by reference TRBV11-2 and TRBJ1-3, is EAGVAQSPRYKIIEKRQSVAFWCNPISGHATLYWYQQILGQGPKLLIQFQNNGVVDDSQLPKDRFSAERLKGVDSTLKIQPAKLEDSAVYLCASSPWTGDSGNTIYFGEGSWLTVV.